Sequencing of this TCR beta chain was carried out in a study of CD8 T cells in ankylosing spondylitis. Study-wide results and limits: Certain motif variants had earlier been reported in reactive arthritis synovial fluid and blood. Disease-linked clones, CD8+, were relatively rare in peripheral blood. In ankylosing spondylitis blood, a motif of 7 to 9 highly homologous TCR beta variants appeared characteristic.

Details on this clonotype: What it recognizes is unknown.

Quantitative barcoded 5'-RACE was used to prepare TCR beta libraries. TCRdb re-called the 5' RACE reads with MiXCR, one entry per CDR3 protein. The sample has roughly 700,000 distinct CDR3 sequences, around 20% seen once. Sequencing used blood, either unsorted or a sorted T cell fraction (not recorded which). This TCR was sampled from a male donor with ankylosing spondylitis.

CDR3 nucleotides: TGCAGTGCTCTTAGACCCGGAACCCAACTACGAGGGCAGTACTTC. This codes for CSALRPGTQLRGQYF. The gene calls are TRBV20-1 and TRBJ2-7; D not certain. The germline V and J ends were trimmed by 5 bases and 9 bases, with 26 bases remaining between them. Germline V gives CDR1 DFQATT, CDR2 SNEGSKA (reference sequence). The CDR3 is made up of 15 amino acids.